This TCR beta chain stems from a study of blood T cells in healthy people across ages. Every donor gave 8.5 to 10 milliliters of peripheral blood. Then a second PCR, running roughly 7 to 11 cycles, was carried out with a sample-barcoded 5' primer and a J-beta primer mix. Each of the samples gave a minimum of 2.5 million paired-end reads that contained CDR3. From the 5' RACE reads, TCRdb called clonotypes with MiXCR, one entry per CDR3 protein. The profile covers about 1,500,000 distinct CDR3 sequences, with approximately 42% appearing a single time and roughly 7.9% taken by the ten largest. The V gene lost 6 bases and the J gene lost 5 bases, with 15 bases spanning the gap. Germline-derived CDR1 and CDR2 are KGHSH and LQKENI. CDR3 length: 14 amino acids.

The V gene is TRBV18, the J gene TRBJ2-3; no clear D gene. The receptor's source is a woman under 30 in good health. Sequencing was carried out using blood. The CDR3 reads CASSLVGFGDTQYF. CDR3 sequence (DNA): TGTGCCAGCTCCCTGGTGGGATTCGGAGATACGCAGTATTTT.